This TCR beta chain was identified in a study of neurological immune-mediated disorders. Notes on the study in general: A possible signature appeared as one related-CDR3 cluster, in which phylogenetic grouping placed the repertoires of 18 of 34 multiple sclerosis patients. With the multiple sclerosis repertoire cluster, none of the clinical or MRI features showed an association. Expansion of TCR clones was greatest in HTLV-1-associated myelopathy and smallest in multiple sclerosis, where it fell below that of healthy controls.

The cDNA was generated by 5'RACE with 10-nucleotide random UMIs. TCRdb reprocessed the 5' RACE reads with MiXCR, giving one entry per CDR3 protein. The repertoire holds some 70,000 distinct CDR3 sequences, roughly 4.3% seen once, with about 6.9% in the top ten. This clonotype was detected ten times or more. The antigen remains unidentified. The TCR comes from a man in his thirties or forties with multiple sclerosis. What was sequenced was PBMCs.

The CDR3 is CSARDRVKGDTEAFF. As DNA, the CDR3 is TGCAGTGCTAGAGATCGGGTCAAGGGAGACACTGAAGCTTTCTTT. The rearrangement joins TRBV20-1 to TRBJ1-1; D ambiguous. Germline V gives CDR1 DFQATT, CDR2 SNEGSKA (reference sequence). The CDR3 is 15 amino acids. V was pared by 0 bases and J by 3 bases, with 14 bases between.